The 23 T cell receptor beta chains below come from one sample, sequenced in a study of blood T cell repertoires in COVID-19. Only in-frame clones appear in the TCRdb table, and some are missing; sequencing was by immunoSEQ multiplex PCR. This sample carries roughly 34,000 clones, 90% to 95% of them seen once, and the ten largest clones take 9.9%. The material sequenced was peripheral blood. These receptors were collected from a human donor with active COVID-19. The donor label of this sample is uncertain.

This chain links TRBV7-9 with TRBJ1-2, with D hard to call. The V gene's germline CDR1 is SEHNR and CDR2 FQNEAQ (reference sequence). The CDR3 consists of 13 residues. V was cut by 6 bases and J by 7 bases, with 15 bases left in between. Here the CDR3 DNA reads TGTGCCAGCAGTCGCGGGCCCGCACGTGGCTACACCTTC. This codes for CASSRGPARGYTF.

This clone was recorded a few times. V and J are TRBV27 and TRBJ2-3, with D perhaps TRBD2 (6 bases). The germline gives CDR1 MNHEY, CDR2 SMNVEV (reference sequence). The CDR3 runs 15 residues. V was cut by 0 bases and J by 3 bases, with 10 bases left in between. CDR3 residues: CASSLSSGVTDTQYF. The CDR3 DNA is TGTGCCAGCAGTTTATCATCGGGGGTTACAGATACGCAGTATTTT.

This chain links TRBV4-1 with TRBJ2-3; 8 bases are a match to TRBD2. Germline trimming cut 1 base from V and 0 bases from J; bases unmatched to any gene: 9. CDR3 length: 18 residues. CDR1 is MGHRA, CDR2 YSYEKL, per germline. CDR3 in amino acids: CASSQVPSLAGSTDTQYF. Here the CDR3 DNA reads TGCGCCAGCAGCCAAGTTCCCTCTTTAGCGGGAAGCACAGATACGCAGTATTTT.

The rearrangement links TRBV30 to TRBJ2-7; 8 bases align to TRBD2. The CDR3 is 13 residues long. The J segment lost 2 bases and the V segment lost 7 bases, leaving 7 bases of the junction unmatched. Germline V lookup: CDR1 GTSNPN, CDR2 SVGIG (reference sequence). The CDR3 region has the DNA TGTGCCTCCAACGGGGGGGGGCCCTACGAGCAGTACTTC. The encoded protein is CASNGGGPYEQYF. Supplemented by reference TRBV30 and TRBJ2-7, the full variable domain reads SQTIHQWPATLVQPVGSPLSLECTVEGTSNPNLYWYRQAAGRGLQLLFYSVGIGQISSEVPQNLSASRPQDRQFILSSKKLLLSDSGFYLCASNGGGPYEQYFGPGTRLTVT.

V is TRBV6-5 and J is TRBJ1-1; D is possibly TRBD1 (5 bases). V was pared by 2 bases and J by 3 bases, with 7 bases between. There are 13 residues in the CDR3. The V gene's germline CDR1 is MNHEY and CDR2 SVGAGI. The CDR3 bases are TGTGCCAGCAGTTACAGGGGTCACACTGAAGCTTTCTTT. Protein: CASSYRGHTEAFF.

The chain uses TRBV5-1 and TRBJ1-2; the D gene is possibly TRBD1 (5 bases). Germline CDR1 and CDR2: SGHRS and YFSETQ. This CDR3 is built from 15 residues. V lost 0 bases and J 1 base, leaving 10 bases between the germline ends. This chain's CDR3 is CASSLVGAGNYGYTF. The CDR3 nucleotides are TGCGCCAGCAGCTTGGTTGGGGCCGGTAACTATGGCTACACCTTC.

J is TRBJ1-3 and V is TRBV5-1; 10 positions agree with TRBD1. CDR1 is SGHRS, CDR2 YFSETQ, per germline. The CDR3 consists of 15 residues. V trimming: 4 bases; J trimming: 4 bases; junction bases outside the gene matches: 5. CDR3 sequence reads: CASSGTGDPGNTIYF. The CDR3 coding sequence is TGCGCCAGCAGCGGGACAGGGGATCCCGGAAACACCATATATTTT.

The J gene is TRBJ2-7, the V gene TRBV27, with 9 bases lining up with TRBD1. Trimming at V came to 5 bases and at J to 3 bases, leaving 11 bases not matched to a gene. Germline CDR1 reads MNHEY; CDR2 reads SMNVEV (reference sequence). This CDR3 is 16 amino acids long. CDR3 DNA: TGTGCCAGCAGTCTTAAGGGACAGGGTTCCGGCTACGAGCAGTACTTC. It encodes CASSLKGQGSGYEQYF.

The J gene is TRBJ2-7, the V gene TRBV27; 8 bases line up with TRBD2. V shed 3 bases and J 3 bases; nucleotides not matched to a gene: 7. Germline V gene data show CDR1 as MNHEY and CDR2 as SMNVEV (reference sequence). This CDR3 spans 15 amino acids. The CDR3 loop reads CASSFLSGSYYEQYF. The CDR3 DNA reads TGTGCCAGCAGTTTTCTGAGCGGGAGTTACTACGAGCAGTACTTC.

The J gene is TRBJ1-2, the V gene TRBV9, with 8 bases identical to TRBD1. Trimming took 3 bases from V and 5 from J; bases not matched to a gene: 3. Germline values: CDR1 SGDLS, CDR2 YYNGEE. The CDR3 consists of 13 residues. CDR3 residues: CASSGRTGYGYTF. The CDR3 DNA follows: TGTGCCAGCAGCGGACGGACAGGGTATGGCTACACCTTC. The entire variable domain, with the rest obtained from reference TRBV9 and TRBJ1-2, is as follows: DSGVTQTPKHLITATGQRVTLRCSPRSGDLSVYWYQQSLDQGLQFLIQYYNGEERAKGNILERFSAQQFPDLHSELNLSSLELGDSALYFCASSGRTGYGYTFGSGTRLTVV.

The chain carries TRBV6-2 or TRBV6-3 and TRBJ2-3, with D maybe TRBD1 (6 bases). The CDR3 contains 15 residues. Between the trimmed V and J ends, which lost 6 bases and 4 bases, there was a span of 17 bases. Germline-derived CDR1 and CDR2 are MNHEY and SVGEGT. The CDR3 region has the DNA TGTGCCAGCAGCCGTAGTTGGGGGCGCCCAGATACGCAGTATTTT. It codes for CASSRSWGRPDTQYF.

This chain uses TRBV5-4 with TRBJ2-1; 10 positions match TRBD2. Germline CDR1 is SGHNT and CDR2 is YYREEE (reference sequence). V trimming: 6 bases; J trimming: 9 bases; junction bases outside the gene matches: 9. This CDR3 has 14 amino acids. CDR3 DNA: TGTGCCAGCACCCTCCGGACTAGCGGCGGTGAGCAGTTCTTC. Translated: CASTLRTSGGEQFF. The whole variable domain, remainder taken from reference TRBV5-4 and TRBJ2-1, is ETGVTQSPTHLIKTRGQQVTLRCSSQSGHNTVSWYQQALGQGPQFIFQYYREEENGRGNFPPRFSGLQFPNYSSELNVNALELDDSALYLCASTLRTSGGEQFFGPGTRLTVL.

The chain recombines TRBV4-2 with TRBJ2-1; tentatively, D is TRBD1 (5 bases). The germline V and J ends were trimmed by 1 base and 7 bases, with 11 bases remaining between them. The V gene's germline CDR1 is LGHNA and CDR2 YNFKEQ. The CDR3 spans 14 residues. CDR3 loop: CASSQAPRVNEQFF. The CDR3 region has the DNA TGTGCCAGCAGCCAAGCACCCAGGGTGAATGAGCAGTTCTTC.

The chain uses TRBV7-9 and TRBJ1-2; no firm D call. The CDR3 is 18 residues long. The V gene lost 7 bases and the J gene lost 4 bases, with 28 bases spanning the gap. CDR1 is SEHNR and CDR2 is FQNEAQ in the germline V gene (reference sequence). The DNA for the CDR3 is TGTGCCAGCACCGCCCGAGCGAGGGAAGAAGGGTTGGTCTATGGCTACACCTTC. It yields the protein CASTARAREEGLVYGYTF.

V and J are TRBV5-8 and TRBJ1-2, with TRBD1 as a possible D gene (6 bases). Germline values: CDR1 SGHTS, CDR2 YDEGEE. V was trimmed by 2 bases and J by 2 bases, leaving 13 bases between them. This CDR3 comprises 15 residues. The CDR3 is CASSFITRGNYGYTF. DNA for the CDR3: TGTGCCAGCAGCTTTATAACCAGGGGCAACTATGGCTACACCTTC.

This chain joins TRBV3-1 (or the pseudogene TRBV3-2) and TRBJ2-7; 8 nucleotides match TRBD2. Germline V gene lookup returns CDR1 LGHDT and CDR2 YNNKEL (reference sequence). J gave up 9 bases and V 1 base, and 11 bases lay outside the gene matches. The CDR3 totals 15 residues. DNA of the CDR3: TGTGCCAGCAGCCAAGTAACGGGGGGGCCCGTCGGGCAGTACTTC. Its translation: CASSQVTGGPVGQYF.

The DNA of the CDR3 is TGTGCCAGCAGCACCCGGGACTCCATCACAGATACGCAGTATTTT. It codes for CASSTRDSITDTQYF. V gene TRBV7-9 combines with J gene TRBJ2-3; TRBD2 might be the D (6 bases). V gave up 5 bases and J gave up 2 bases, with 14 bases separating them. Germline V gene data show CDR1 as SEHNR and CDR2 as FQNEAQ (reference sequence). The CDR3 loop spans 15 amino acids. The complete variable domain, with remaining parts taken from reference TRBV7-9 and TRBJ2-3, reads DTGVSQNPRHKITKRGQNVTFRCDPISEHNRLYWYRQTLGQGPEFLTYFQNEAQLEKSRLLSDRFSAERPKGSFSTLEIQRTEQGDSAMYLCASSTRDSITDTQYFGPGTRLTVL.

The CDR3 DNA reads as TGTGCCACCAGCAGAGATCGGGTAGCGGGGGTAGGGGAGCAGTTCTTC. Its protein product is CATSRDRVAGVGEQFF. The chain recombines TRBV15 with TRBJ2-1; 9 nucleotides line up with TRBD2. The CDR3 loop spans 16 amino acids. Germline lookup yields CDR1 LNHNV and CDR2 YYDKDF (reference sequence). V lost 0 bases to trimming and J lost 10 bases; unmatched junction nucleotides: 10.

The CDR3 protein is CAWSRVSYEQYF. For the CDR3, the DNA is TGTGCCTGGAGTAGAGTTTCCTACGAGCAGTACTTC. This rearrangement joins TRBV30 to TRBJ2-7, with D uncertain. The length of the CDR3 is 12 residues. Germline V gives CDR1 GTSNPN, CDR2 SVGIG (reference sequence). V was clipped by 2 bases and J by 1 base, with 6 bases between them.

The chain recombines TRBV27 with TRBJ2-5, with D unresolved. Germline CDR1 reads MNHEY; CDR2 reads SMNVEV (reference sequence). The CDR3 length is 12 residues. Trimming took off 5 bases at V and 8 bases at J, with 12 bases between the two ends. The CDR3 bases are TGTGCCAGCAGTCCGACTCCACGAACCCAGTACTTC. It is translated as CASSPTPRTQYF.

The chain uses TRBV5-4 and TRBJ1-3, with a possible D match to TRBD1 (6 bases). The CDR3 extends over 15 amino acids. Germline CDR1 reads SGHNT; CDR2 reads YYREEE (reference sequence). The germline V and J ends were trimmed by 3 bases and 2 bases, with 12 bases remaining between them. The CDR3 DNA reads TGTGCCAGCAGCTCTGACAGGTCGGCTGGAAACACCATATATTTT. Amino acid sequence: CASSSDRSAGNTIYF.

This chain connects TRBV7-8 to TRBJ1-5, with 7 bases fitting TRBD1. This CDR3 has 14 residues. Germline trimming cut 4 bases from V and 4 bases from J; bases unmatched to any gene: 4. CDR1 is SGHVS, CDR2 FQNEAQ, per germline. The DNA for the CDR3 is TGTGCCAGCAGCTCCAGGGGGAGGAATCAGCCCCAGCATTTT. Amino acids: CASSSRGRNQPQHF.

V and J are TRBV29-1 and TRBJ2-7, with 9 bases identical to TRBD1. Germline loops: CDR1 SQVTM, CDR2 ANQGSEA. J gave up 4 bases and V 8 bases, and 15 bases lay outside the gene matches. The CDR3 loop spans 15 amino acids. CDR3 residues: CSSTSAGTGSYEQYF. CDR3 sequence (DNA): TGCAGCTCCACAAGTGCAGGGACAGGGTCTTACGAGCAGTACTTC.